This TCR beta chain was retrieved from a study of T cell repertoires in cytomegalovirus infection. About the research overall: The authors used CMV epitopes that were HLA-C-restricted (recently identified) and HLA-B-restricted (well studied). Evidence of both CMV infection and a matching HLA type came from public TCR beta signatures. Study observations and caveats: The study found HLA-C-restricted CMV-specific TCR beta clonotypes dominating the ex vivo response.

One entry per CDR3 protein results from TCRdb running MiXCR on the reads. The profile shows some 350,000 distinct CDR3 sequences, about 28% of them singletons. V was clipped by 2 bases and J by 10 bases, with 9 bases between them. The CDR3 spans 12 residues. The V gene's germline CDR1 is MGHDK and CDR2 SYGVNS. A note on this clonotype: No antigen is known for it.

Specimen: cultured PBMCs, collected from culture after CMV antigen stimulation. The chain carries TRBV25-1 and TRBJ2-1; D ambiguous. The sequence was collected from a human donor in good health (CMV status not recorded). Some clones in this sample may be carry-over from other donors' samples. The DNA for the CDR3 is TGTGCCAGCAGTGAAGCTACCGAGGAGCAGTTCTTC. As protein: CASSEATEEQFF.